This record looks at one T cell receptor (beta chain) sequence and its context. This sample is part of a study of blood T cell repertoires in COVID-19. Study at large: Both acute and convalescent COVID-19 samples were obtained from the United States, Italy and Spain. The analysed material was cDNA or gDNA that came from T cells, B-cell-depleted T cells, or PBMCs.

Some clones are missing from TCRdb's copy, which holds only in-frame ones; the method was immunoSEQ multiplex PCR. In the table there are 240,000 or so clones, around 87% of which are singletons. The sequence was collected from a woman younger than 45 who had recovered from COVID-19. Sequencing used peripheral blood.

As DNA, the CDR3 is TGTGCCAGCAGCAGCCATCTTAGTCAGCCCCAGCATTTT. It specifies CASSSHLSQPQHF. The V and J genes are TRBV11-2 and TRBJ1-5, with D unresolved. The CDR3 sequence is 13 residues long. CDR1 and CDR2 from the germline V gene are SGHAT and FQNNGV. Trimming stripped 5 bases from V and 6 bases from J, with 11 bases between.